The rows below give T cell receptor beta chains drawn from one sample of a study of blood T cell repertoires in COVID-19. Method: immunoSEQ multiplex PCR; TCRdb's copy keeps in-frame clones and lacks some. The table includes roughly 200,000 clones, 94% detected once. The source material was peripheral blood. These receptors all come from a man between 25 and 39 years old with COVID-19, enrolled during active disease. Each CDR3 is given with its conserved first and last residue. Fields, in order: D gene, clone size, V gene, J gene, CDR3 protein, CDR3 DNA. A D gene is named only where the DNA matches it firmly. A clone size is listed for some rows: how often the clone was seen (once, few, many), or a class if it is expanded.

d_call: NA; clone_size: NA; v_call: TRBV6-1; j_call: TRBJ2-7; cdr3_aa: CASSVPFRDTNSYEQYF; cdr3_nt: TGTGCCAGCAGTGTCCCCTTCCGGGACACAAACTCCTACGAGCAGTACTTC
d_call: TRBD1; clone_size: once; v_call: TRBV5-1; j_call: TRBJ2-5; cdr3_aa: CASSLKGTASETQYF; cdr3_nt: TGCGCCAGCAGCTTGAAAGGGACAGCAAGCGAGACCCAGTACTTC
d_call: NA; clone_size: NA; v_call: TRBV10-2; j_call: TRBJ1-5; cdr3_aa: CASSESGVNQPQHF; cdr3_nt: TGCGCCAGCAGTGAATCGGGGGTGAATCAGCCCCAGCATTTT
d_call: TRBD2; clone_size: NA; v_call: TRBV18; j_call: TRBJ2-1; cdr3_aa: CASSPEASGSYNEQFF; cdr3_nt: TGTGCCAGCTCACCAGAGGCTAGCGGCTCCTACAATGAGCAGTTCTTC
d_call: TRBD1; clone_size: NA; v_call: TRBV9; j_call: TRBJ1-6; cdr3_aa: CASSLTGQGGSPLHF; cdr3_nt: TGTGCCAGCAGCTTGACGGGACAGGGGGGTTCACCCCTCCACTTT
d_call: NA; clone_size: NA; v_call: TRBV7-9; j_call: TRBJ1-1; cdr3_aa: CASSLGVGITTTEAFF; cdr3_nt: TGTGCCAGCAGCCTAGGGGTCGGGATTACGACCACTGAAGCTTTCTTT
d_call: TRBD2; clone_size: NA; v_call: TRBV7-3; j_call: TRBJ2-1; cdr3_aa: CASSLIPSSGGRYNEQFF; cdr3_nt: TGTGCCAGCAGCTTAATCCCCTCTAGCGGGGGTAGATACAATGAGCAGTTCTTC
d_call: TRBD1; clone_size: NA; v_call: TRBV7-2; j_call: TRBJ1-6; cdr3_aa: CASSLRDRASYNSPLHF; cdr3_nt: TGTGCCAGCAGCTTAAGGGACAGGGCCTCCTATAATTCACCCCTCCACTTT
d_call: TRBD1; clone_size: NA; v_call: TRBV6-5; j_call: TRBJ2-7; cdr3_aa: CASSTGTGSYEQYF; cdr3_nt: TGTGCCAGCAGTACCGGGACAGGGTCCTACGAGCAGTACTTC
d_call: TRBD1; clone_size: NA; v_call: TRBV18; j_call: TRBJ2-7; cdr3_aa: CASSPGQGAYEQYF; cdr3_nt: TGTGCCAGCTCACCTGGACAGGGGGCCTACGAGCAGTACTTC
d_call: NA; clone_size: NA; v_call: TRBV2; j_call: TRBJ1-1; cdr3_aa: CASIYDRDKEAFF; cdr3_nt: TGTGCCAGCATTTATGACCGGGACAAAGAAGCTTTCTTT
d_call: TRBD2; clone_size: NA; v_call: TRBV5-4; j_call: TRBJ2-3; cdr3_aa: CASTISGTSFFADTQYF; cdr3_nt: TGTGCCAGCACCATCTCCGGGACTAGCTTTTTCGCAGATACGCAGTATTTT
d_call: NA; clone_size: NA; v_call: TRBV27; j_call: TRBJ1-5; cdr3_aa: CASSLWQGNQPQHF; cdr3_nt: TGTGCCAGCAGTTTGTGGCAGGGAAATCAGCCCCAGCATTTT
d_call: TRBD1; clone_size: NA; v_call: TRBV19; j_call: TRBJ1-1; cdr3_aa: CASRGMHTEAFF; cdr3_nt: TGTGCCAGCAGGGGGATGCACACTGAAGCTTTCTTT
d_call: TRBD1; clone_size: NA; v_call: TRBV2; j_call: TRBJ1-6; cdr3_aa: CASNTGTGSTPLHF; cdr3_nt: TGTGCCAGCAACACCGGGACAGGTTCGACACCCCTCCACTTT
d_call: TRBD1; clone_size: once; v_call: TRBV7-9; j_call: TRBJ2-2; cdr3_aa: CASSSRQGNIGYTGELFF; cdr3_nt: TGTGCCAGCAGCTCCCGACAGGGGAACATAGGTTACACCGGGGAGCTGTTTTTT
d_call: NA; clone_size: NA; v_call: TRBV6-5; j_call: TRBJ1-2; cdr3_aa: CASSYSGGNYGYTF; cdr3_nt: TGTGCCAGCAGTTACTCGGGGGGGAACTATGGCTACACCTTC
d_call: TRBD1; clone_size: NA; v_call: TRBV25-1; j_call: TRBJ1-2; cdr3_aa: CASTPGTGGGYGYTF; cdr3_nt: TGTGCCAGCACCCCCGGGACAGGGGGCGGTTATGGCTACACCTTC
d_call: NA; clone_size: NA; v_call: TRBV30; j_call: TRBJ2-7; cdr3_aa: CAWSPRTSHEQYF; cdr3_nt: TGTGCCTGGAGTCCGCGGACTTCCCACGAGCAGTACTTC
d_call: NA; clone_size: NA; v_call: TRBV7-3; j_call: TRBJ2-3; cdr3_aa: CASSVQGGDTQYF; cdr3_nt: TGTGCCAGCAGCGTGCAGGGCGGTGATACGCAGTATTTT
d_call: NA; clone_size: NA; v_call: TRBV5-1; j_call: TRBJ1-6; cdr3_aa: CASSLSGRPLHF; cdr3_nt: TGCGCCAGCAGCTTGAGCGGCCGACCCCTCCACTTT
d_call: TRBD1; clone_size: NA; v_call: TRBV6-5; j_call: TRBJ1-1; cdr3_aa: CATLGQVHTEAFF; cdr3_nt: TGTGCCACCCTCGGACAGGTCCACACTGAAGCTTTCTTT
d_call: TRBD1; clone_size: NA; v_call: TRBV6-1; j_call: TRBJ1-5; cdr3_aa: CASSEDRGPQPQHF; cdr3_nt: TGTGCCAGCAGTGAAGACAGGGGGCCTCAGCCCCAGCATTTT
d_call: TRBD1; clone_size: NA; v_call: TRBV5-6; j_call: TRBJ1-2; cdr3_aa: CATGTGGRSGGYTF; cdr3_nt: TGTGCCACCGGGACAGGGGGTCGTTCAGGCGGCTACACCTTC
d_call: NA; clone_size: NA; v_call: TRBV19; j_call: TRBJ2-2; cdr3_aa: CASRVAGELFF; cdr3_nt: TGTGCCAGCAGGGTGGCCGGGGAGCTGTTTTTT
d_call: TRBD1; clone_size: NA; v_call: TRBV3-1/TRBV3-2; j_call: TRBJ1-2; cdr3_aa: CASSPGQGFGGYTF; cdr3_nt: TGTGCCAGCAGCCCGGGACAGGGGTTTGGGGGCTACACCTTC
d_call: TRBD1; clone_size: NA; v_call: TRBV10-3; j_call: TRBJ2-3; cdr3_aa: CAAEDRSGTDTQYF; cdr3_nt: TGTGCCGCGGAGGACAGGAGTGGTACAGATACGCAGTATTTT
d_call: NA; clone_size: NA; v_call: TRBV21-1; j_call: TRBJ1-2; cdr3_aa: CASSAGSRGNLNYGYTF; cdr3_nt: TGTGCCAGCAGCGCTGGTAGCAGGGGGAACCTTAACTATGGCTACACCTTC
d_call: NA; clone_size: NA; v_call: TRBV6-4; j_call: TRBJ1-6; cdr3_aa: CASSDSSRGSPLHF; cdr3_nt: TGTGCCAGCAGTGACTCATCTCGGGGATCACCCCTCCACTTT
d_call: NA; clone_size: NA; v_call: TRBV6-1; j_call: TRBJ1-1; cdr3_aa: CASSDRDLRTEAFF; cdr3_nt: TGTGCCAGCAGTGACAGGGATCTACGGACTGAAGCTTTCTTT
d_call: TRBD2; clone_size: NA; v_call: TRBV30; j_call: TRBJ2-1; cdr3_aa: CAWSLSGGAWEQFF; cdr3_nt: TGTGCCTGGAGTTTGAGCGGGGGGGCCTGGGAGCAGTTCTTC
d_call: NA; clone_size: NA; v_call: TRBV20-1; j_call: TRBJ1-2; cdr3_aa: CSAVFTGGYTF; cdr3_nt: TGCAGTGCTGTATTCACGGGGGGCTACACCTTC
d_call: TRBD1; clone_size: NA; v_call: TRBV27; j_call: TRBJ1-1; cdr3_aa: CASSLETGGNTEAFF; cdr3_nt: TGTGCCAGCAGTTTAGAGACAGGGGGAAACACTGAAGCTTTCTTT